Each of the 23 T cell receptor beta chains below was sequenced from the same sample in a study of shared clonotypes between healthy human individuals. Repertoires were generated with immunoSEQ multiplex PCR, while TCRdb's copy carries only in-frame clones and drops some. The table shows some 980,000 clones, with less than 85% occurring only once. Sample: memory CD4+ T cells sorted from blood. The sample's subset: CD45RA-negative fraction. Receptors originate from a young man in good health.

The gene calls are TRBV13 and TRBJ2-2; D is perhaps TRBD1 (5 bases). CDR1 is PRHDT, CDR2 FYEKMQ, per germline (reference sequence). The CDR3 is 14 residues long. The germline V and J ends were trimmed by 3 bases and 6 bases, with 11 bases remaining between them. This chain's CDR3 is CASSLKGVAGELFF. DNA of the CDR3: TGTGCCAGCAGCTTGAAAGGGGTAGCCGGGGAGCTGTTTTTT.

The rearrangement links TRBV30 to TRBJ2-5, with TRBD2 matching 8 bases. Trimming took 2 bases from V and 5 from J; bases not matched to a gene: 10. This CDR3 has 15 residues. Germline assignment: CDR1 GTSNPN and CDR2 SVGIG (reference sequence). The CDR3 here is CAWSLLGLAGETQYF. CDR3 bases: TGTGCCTGGAGTTTGCTCGGACTAGCAGGGGAGACCCAGTACTTC.

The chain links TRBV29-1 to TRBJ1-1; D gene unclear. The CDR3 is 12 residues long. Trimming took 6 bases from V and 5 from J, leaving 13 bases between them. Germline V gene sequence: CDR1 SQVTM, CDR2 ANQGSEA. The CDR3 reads CSVAGIRTEAFF. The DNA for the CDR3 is TGCAGCGTCGCTGGGATTAGAACTGAAGCTTTCTTT.

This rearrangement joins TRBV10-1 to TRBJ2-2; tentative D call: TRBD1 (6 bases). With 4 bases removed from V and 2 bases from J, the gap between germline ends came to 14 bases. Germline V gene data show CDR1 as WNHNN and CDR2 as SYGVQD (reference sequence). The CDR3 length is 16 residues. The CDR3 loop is CASSGGLDGNTGELFF. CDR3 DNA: TGCGCCAGCAGTGGGGGGCTAGACGGCAACACCGGGGAGCTGTTTTTT.

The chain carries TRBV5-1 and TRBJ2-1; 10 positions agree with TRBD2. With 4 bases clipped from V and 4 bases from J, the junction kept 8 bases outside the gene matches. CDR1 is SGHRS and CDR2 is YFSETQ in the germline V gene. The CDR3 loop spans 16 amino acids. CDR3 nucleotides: TGCGCCAGCAGCCCGGATTTAGCGGGAGGATACAATGAGCAGTTCTTC. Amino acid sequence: CASSPDLAGGYNEQFF.

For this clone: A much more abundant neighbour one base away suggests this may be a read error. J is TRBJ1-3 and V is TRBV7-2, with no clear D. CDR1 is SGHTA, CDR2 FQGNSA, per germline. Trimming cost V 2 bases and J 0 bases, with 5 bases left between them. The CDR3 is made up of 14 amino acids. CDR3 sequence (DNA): TGTGCCAGCAGCTTACGGGACTCTGGAAACACCATATATTTT. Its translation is CASSLRDSGNTIYF.

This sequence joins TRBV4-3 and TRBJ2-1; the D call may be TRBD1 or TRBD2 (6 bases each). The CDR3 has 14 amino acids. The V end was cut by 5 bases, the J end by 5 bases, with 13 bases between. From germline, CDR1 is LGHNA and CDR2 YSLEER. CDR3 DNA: TGCGCCAGCAGCTTCGGAGGGGGAAACAATGAGCAGTTCTTC. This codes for CASSFGGGNNEQFF.

CDR3 sequence: CASNKGVNEKLFF. CDR3 DNA sequence: TGCGCCAGCAATAAAGGGGTTAATGAAAAACTGTTTTTT. This sequence joins TRBV4-1 and TRBJ1-4, with D possibly TRBD1 on 5 matching bases. Germline CDR1 and CDR2: MGHRA and YSYEKL. Trimming left V 7 bases short and J 4 bases short, with 10 bases between. The CDR3 spans 13 residues.

The CDR3 DNA is TGTGCCAGCGGACTAGCTGGACTCACAGATACGCAGTATTTT. This translates into CASGLAGLTDTQYF. The chain employs TRBV6-1 and TRBJ2-3; 8 bases map to TRBD2. V lost 8 bases to trimming and J lost 2 bases; unmatched junction nucleotides: 6. Germline loops: CDR1 MNHNS, CDR2 SASEGT. CDR3 length: 14 amino acids.

The CDR3 protein is CASSLGGTQNTEAFF. In DNA form, the CDR3 reads TGTGCCAGCAGCTTAGGAGGGACCCAGAACACTGAAGCTTTCTTT. V is TRBV7-8 and J is TRBJ1-1; TRBD1 might be the D (5 bases). CDR1 and CDR2 (germline): SGHVS, FQNEAQ. The CDR3 contains 15 residues. The V gene lost 1 base and the J gene lost 1 base, with 10 bases spanning the gap.

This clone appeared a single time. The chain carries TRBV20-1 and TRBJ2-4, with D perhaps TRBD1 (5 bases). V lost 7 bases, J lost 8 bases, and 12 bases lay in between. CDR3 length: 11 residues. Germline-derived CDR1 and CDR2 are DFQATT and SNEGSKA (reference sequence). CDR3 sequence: CSGKGPDIQYF. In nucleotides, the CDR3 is TGCAGTGGTAAGGGGCCGGACATTCAGTACTTC.

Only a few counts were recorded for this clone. The CDR3 DNA reads TGTGCCAGCAGCTCCGGGAAGATCGGGGTTGGGTATGGCTACACCTTC. Residues: CASSSGKIGVGYGYTF. This chain connects TRBV28 to TRBJ1-2; D remains unclear. The germline V gene has CDR1 MDHEN and CDR2 SYDVKM. The CDR3 covers 16 residues. V lost 6 bases, J lost 5 bases, and 22 bases lay in between.

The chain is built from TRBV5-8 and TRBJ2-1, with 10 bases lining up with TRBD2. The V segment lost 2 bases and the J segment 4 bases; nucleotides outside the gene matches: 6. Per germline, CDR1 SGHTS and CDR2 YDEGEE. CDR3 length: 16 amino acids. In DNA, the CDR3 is TGTGCCAGCAGCTTCGAGCGGGGGGGCGTTTACAATGAGCAGTTCTTC. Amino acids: CASSFERGGVYNEQFF. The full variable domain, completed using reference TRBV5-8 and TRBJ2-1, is EAGVTQSPTHLIKTRGQQATLRCSPISGHTSVYWYQQALGLGLQFLLWYDEGEERNRGNFPPRFSGRQFPNYSSELNVNALELEDSALYLCASSFERGGVYNEQFFGPGTRLTVL.

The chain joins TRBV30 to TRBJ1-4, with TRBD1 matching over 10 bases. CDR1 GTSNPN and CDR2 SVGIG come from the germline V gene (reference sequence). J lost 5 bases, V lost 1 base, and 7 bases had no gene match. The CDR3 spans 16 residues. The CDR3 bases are TGTGCCTGGAGTGACCGGGACAGGGGAATCAATGAAAAACTGTTTTTT. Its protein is CAWSDRDRGINEKLFF.

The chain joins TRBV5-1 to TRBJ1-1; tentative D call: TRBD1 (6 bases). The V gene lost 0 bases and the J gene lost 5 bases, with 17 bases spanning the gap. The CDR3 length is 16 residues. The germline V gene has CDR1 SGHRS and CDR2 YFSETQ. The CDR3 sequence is CASSLAQGSPRTEAFF. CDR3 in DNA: TGCGCCAGCAGCTTGGCACAGGGTTCCCCTAGGACTGAAGCTTTCTTT.

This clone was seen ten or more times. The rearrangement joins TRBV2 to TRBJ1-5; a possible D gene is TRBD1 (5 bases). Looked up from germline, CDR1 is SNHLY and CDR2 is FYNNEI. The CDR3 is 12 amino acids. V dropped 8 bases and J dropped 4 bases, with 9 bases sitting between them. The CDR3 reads CASGRGNQPQHF. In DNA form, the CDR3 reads TGTGCCAGCGGACGGGGGAATCAGCCCCAGCATTTT.

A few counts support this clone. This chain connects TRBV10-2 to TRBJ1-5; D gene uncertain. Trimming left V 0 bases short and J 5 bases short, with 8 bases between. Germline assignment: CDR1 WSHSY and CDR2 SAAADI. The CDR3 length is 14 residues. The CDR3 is CASSESSPDQPQHF. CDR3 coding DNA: TGCGCCAGCAGTGAGTCTAGTCCCGATCAGCCCCAGCATTTT.

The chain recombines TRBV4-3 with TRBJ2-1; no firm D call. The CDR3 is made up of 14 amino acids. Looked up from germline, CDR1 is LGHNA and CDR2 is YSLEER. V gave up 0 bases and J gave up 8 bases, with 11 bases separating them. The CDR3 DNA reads TGCGCCAGCAGCCAAGATGTATCTGCTTATGAGCAGTTCTTC. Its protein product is CASSQDVSAYEQFF.

The CDR3 DNA follows: TGTGCCAGCAGGAACACCGGGACAGGGCATTCACCCCTCCACTTT. As protein: CASRNTGTGHSPLHF. The J gene is TRBJ1-6, the V gene TRBV13, with 9 positions matching TRBD1. CDR1 and CDR2 (germline): PRHDT, FYEKMQ (reference sequence). The ends lost 6 bases at V and 8 bases at J; junction bases unmatched: 8. This CDR3 has 15 amino acids.

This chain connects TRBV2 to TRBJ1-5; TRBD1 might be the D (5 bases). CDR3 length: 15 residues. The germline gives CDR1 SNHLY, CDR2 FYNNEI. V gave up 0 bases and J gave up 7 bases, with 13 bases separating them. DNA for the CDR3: TGTGCCAGCAGTGAAGCGCTTCAGGGACGCCAGCCCCAGCATTTT. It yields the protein CASSEALQGRQPQHF.

CDR3 nucleotides: TGTGCCATCAGTGAGTCTTTTGCGGACATCGGAAACTATGGCTACACCTTC. Protein product: CAISESFADIGNYGYTF. This sequence joins TRBV10-3 and TRBJ1-2, with a tentative D call TRBD1 (5 bases). The CDR3 sequence is 17 residues long. Germline V gene sequence: CDR1 ENHRY, CDR2 SYGVKD. Trimming cost V 0 bases and J 2 bases, with 16 bases left between them.

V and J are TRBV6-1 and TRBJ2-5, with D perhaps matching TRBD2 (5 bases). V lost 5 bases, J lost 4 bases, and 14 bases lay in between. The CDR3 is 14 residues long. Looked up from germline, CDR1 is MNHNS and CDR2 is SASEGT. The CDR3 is CASSSGEVGETQYF. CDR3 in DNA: TGTGCCAGCAGTTCCGGGGAAGTAGGAGAGACCCAGTACTTC.

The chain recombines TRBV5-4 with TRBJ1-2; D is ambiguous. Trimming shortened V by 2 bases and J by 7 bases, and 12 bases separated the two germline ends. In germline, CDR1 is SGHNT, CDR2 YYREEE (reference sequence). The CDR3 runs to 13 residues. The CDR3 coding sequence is TGTGCCAGCAGCTTAAAGGGAGTGGCTGGCTACACCTTC. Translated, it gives CASSLKGVAGYTF.